Reported below is one TCR beta chain. These data are taken from a study of blood T cell repertoires in COVID-19. Germline V lookup: CDR1 LNHDA, CDR2 SQIVND (reference sequence). The CDR3 extends over 12 amino acids. J gave up 8 bases and V 9 bases, and 6 bases lay outside the gene matches. Under the authors' procedure: Reference gene primer amplification yielded estimated nucleated cell counts. Only in-frame clones appear in the TCRdb table, and some are missing; sequencing was by immunoSEQ multiplex PCR. The V and J calls and clone size come from that table; D and trimming were worked out from the DNA. This table holds about 60,000 clones, roughly four fifths found once.

The V and J genes are TRBV19 and TRBJ1-2, with 10 bases matching TRBD1. The source of this sequence is a man aged 55 to 70 with acute or convalescent COVID-19. The specimen sequenced was peripheral blood. The CDR3 reads CASRDRGLGYTF. Here the CDR3 DNA reads TGTGCCAGCAGGGACAGGGGTCTAGGCTACACCTTC.